In its sample, the clone carrying this TCR beta chain was seen a few times. Its antigen is undetermined. Sequencing ends 3 residues short of the CDR3 end; the germline J gene provides the rest. CVID subjects had received replacement immunoglobulin for at least one year. The CDR3 covers 15 residues. The germline CDR1 and CDR2 sequences are SGHTA and FQGNSA. V was trimmed by 3 bases and J by 1 base, leaving 12 bases between them. Sequencing used immunoSEQ multiplex PCR; TCRdb keeps in-frame clones, though not all of them. The data show tens of thousands of clones, none appearing only once, with 29% held by the ten largest. The data stem from a study of T cell clonality in common variable immunodeficiency. Study-level results: Fewer deletions and N-nucleotide insertions were reportedly seen in common variable immunodeficiency TCR beta sequences.

The chain has TRBV7-2 and TRBJ1-1; D unresolved. Sequencing used peripheral blood mononuclear cells. The receptor was isolated from a human donor with common variable immunodeficiency. CDR3 DNA (partial): TGTGCCAGCAGCTTCCTTAATACTGCGAACACTGAA. Protein product: CASSFLNTANTE. The entire CDR3 protein reads CASSFLNTANTEAFF.